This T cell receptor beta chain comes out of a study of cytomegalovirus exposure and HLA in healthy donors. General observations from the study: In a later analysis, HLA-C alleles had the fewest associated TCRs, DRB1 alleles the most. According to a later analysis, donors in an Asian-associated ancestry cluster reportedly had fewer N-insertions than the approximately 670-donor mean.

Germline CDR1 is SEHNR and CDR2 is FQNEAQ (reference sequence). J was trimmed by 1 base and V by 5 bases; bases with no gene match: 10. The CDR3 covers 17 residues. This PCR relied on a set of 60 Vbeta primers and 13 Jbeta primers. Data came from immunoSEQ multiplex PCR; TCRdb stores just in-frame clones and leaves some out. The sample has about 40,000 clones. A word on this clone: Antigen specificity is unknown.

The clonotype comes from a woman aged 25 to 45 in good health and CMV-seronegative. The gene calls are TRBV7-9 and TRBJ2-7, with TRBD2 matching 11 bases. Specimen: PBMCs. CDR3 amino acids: CASSMGTSGSQSYEQYF. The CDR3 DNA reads TGTGCCAGCAGCATGGGAACTAGCGGGAGCCAATCCTACGAGCAGTACTTC.